These 15 T cell receptor beta chains originate from one sample sequenced in a study of shared T cell receptors in the human thymus. Only in-frame clones appear in the TCRdb table, and some are missing; sequencing was by immunoSEQ multiplex PCR. The sample shows about 380,000 clones, around 93% of them seen only once. Sequencing was done on a sample of thymocytes. These receptor sequences come from a human donor.

The chain employs TRBV21-1 and TRBJ2-1. TRBV21-1 is assigned pseudogene status. The CDR3 is made up of 13 amino acids. CDR3 bases: TGTGCCAGCCCTCGGGGCCGGGACAATGAGCAGTTCTTC. Translated: CASPRGRDNEQFF.

This rearrangement joins TRBV4-1 to TRBJ2-3; no definite D call. V was clipped by 1 base and J by 5 bases, with 4 bases between them. Germline loops: CDR1 MGHRA, CDR2 YSYEKL. The CDR3 has 12 amino acids. The CDR3 DNA reads as TGCGCCAGCAGCCAAGTAGAAGATACGCAGTATTTT. Translating gives CASSQVEDTQYF.

The chain carries TRBV10-1 and TRBJ2-1; D is undetermined. The CDR3 totals 16 residues. Trimming took 0 bases from V and 0 from J, leaving 9 bases between them. Germline loops: CDR1 WNHNN, CDR2 SYGVQD (reference sequence). The CDR3 region has the DNA TGCGCCAGCAGTGAGTCAGTTCCTGTCTCCTACAATGAGCAGTTCTTC. Residues: CASSESVPVSYNEQFF.

The rearrangement uses TRBV28 and TRBJ2-7, with a weak D call TRBD1 (6 bases). Germline CDR1 MDHEN, CDR2 SYDVKM. The length of the CDR3 is 15 residues. The ends were cut back, 5 bases at V and 6 bases at J, with 20 bases in the middle. DNA for the CDR3: TGTGCCAGCAGTCCCTCGGAACAGGGTGAATCCGAGCAGTACTTC. It translates to CASSPSEQGESEQYF.

V usage is TRBV25-1 and J usage is TRBJ2-2, with D tentatively TRBD1 (5 bases). Germline V lookup: CDR1 MGHDK, CDR2 SYGVNS. V lost 2 bases and J lost 3, with 16 bases in between. CDR3 length: 17 residues. DNA for the CDR3: TGTGCCAGCAGTGAACCTAGGGGAATCAGCGACACCGGGGAGCTGTTTTTT. It translates to CASSEPRGISDTGELFF.

Only one count was recorded for this clone. V and J are TRBV4-1 and TRBJ1-1, with a weak D call TRBD1 (5 bases). Germline V gene sequence: CDR1 MGHRA, CDR2 YSYEKL. The ends were cut back, 1 base at V and 0 bases at J, with 6 bases in the middle. The CDR3 length is 14 residues. CDR3 in amino acids: CASSQGGMNTEAFF. The CDR3 DNA is TGCGCCAGCAGCCAAGGGGGCATGAACACTGAAGCTTTCTTT.

This clone was counted once. The chain couples TRBV4-2 to TRBJ2-1; D call uncertain. Trimming removed 5 bases from V and 3 bases from J, with 14 bases in between. The CDR3 contains 15 residues. The germline V gene has CDR1 LGHNA and CDR2 YNFKEQ. In nucleotides, the CDR3 is TGTGCCAGCAGCTCCCGGACGCCAGTCTACAATGAGCAGTTCTTC. Translated: CASSSRTPVYNEQFF.

V gene TRBV13 combines with J gene TRBJ2-5; no clear D gene. V lost 3 bases to trimming and J lost 5 bases, with 4 bases between them. Per the germline V gene, CDR1 is PRHDT and CDR2 is FYEKMQ (reference sequence). CDR3 length: 11 amino acids. CDR3 protein: CASSFEETQYF. CDR3 DNA: TGTGCCAGCAGCTTCGAGGAGACCCAGTACTTC.

In this sample, this clone turned up once. The chain is built from TRBV25-1 and TRBJ2-5, with D perhaps matching TRBD1 (5 bases). Germline CDR1 MGHDK, CDR2 SYGVNS. This CDR3 has 14 amino acids. V lost 3 bases to trimming and J lost 2 bases, with 10 bases between them. As DNA, the CDR3 is TGTGCCAGCAGTGATGATACAGGTCAAGAGACCCAGTACTTC. Translation: CASSDDTGQETQYF.

The chain combines TRBV28 with TRBJ2-7, with D perhaps given as TRBD1 or TRBD2 (5 bases each). CDR1 and CDR2 (germline): MDHEN, SYDVKM. The CDR3 runs to 18 residues. The V gene lost 2 bases and the J gene lost 7 bases, with 27 bases spanning the gap. The CDR3 loop reads CASSLKGPTLTWTGEQYF. The CDR3 DNA reads TGTGCCAGCAGTTTAAAGGGACCCACTCTCACTTGGACGGGGGAGCAGTACTTC.

This clone was counted once. The identical CDR3 is also encoded by other nucleotide sequences in the sample. This chain joins TRBV4-1 and TRBJ2-5; 9 bases line up with TRBD1. Germline-derived CDR1 and CDR2 are MGHRA and YSYEKL. The CDR3 has 16 amino acids. J gave up 1 base and V 3 bases, and 6 bases lay outside the gene matches. The CDR3 sequence: CASSQVPGQGQETQYF. The CDR3 DNA reads TGCGCCAGCAGCCAGGTTCCGGGACAGGGCCAAGAGACCCAGTACTTC.

The chain has TRBV28 and TRBJ2-2; 9 bases are a match to TRBD1. The germline V gene has CDR1 MDHEN and CDR2 SYDVKM. With V trimmed by 5 bases and J by 6 bases, 7 bases remained unmatched. The CDR3 is 15 amino acids. For the CDR3, the DNA is TGTGCCAGCAGTCTCGAACAGGGGGCCCCCGGGGAGCTGTTTTTT. This gives the protein CASSLEQGAPGELFF.

The CDR3 sequence: CASSFRDSPYEQYF. CDR3 in DNA: TGTGCCAGCAGCTTCCGGGACTCCCCCTACGAGCAGTACTTC. The genes are TRBV5-4 and TRBJ2-7, with D tentatively TRBD2 (6 bases). V lost 2 bases and J 2 bases, leaving 11 bases between the germline ends. This CDR3 spans 14 amino acids. Germline CDR1 SGHNT, CDR2 YYREEE (reference sequence). Full variable domain (rest looked up from reference TRBV5-4 and TRBJ2-7): ETGVTQSPTHLIKTRGQQVTLRCSSQSGHNTVSWYQQALGQGPQFIFQYYREEENGRGNFPPRFSGLQFPNYSSELNVNALELDDSALYLCASSFRDSPYEQYFGPGTRLTVT.

The V and J genes are TRBV29-1 and TRBJ2-1, with D unresolved. This CDR3 comprises 12 residues. The V gene lost 7 bases and the J gene lost 4 bases, with 11 bases spanning the gap. Per the germline V gene, CDR1 is SQVTM and CDR2 is ANQGSEA. The CDR3, as DNA: TGCAGCGCATACGGTGTTTACAATGAGCAGTTCTTC. This translates into CSAYGVYNEQFF.

This chain connects TRBV5-3 to TRBJ2-7; 13 bases fit TRBD2. TRBV5-3 is filed as an ORF, its function uncertain. CDR3 size: 17 residues. After removal of 4 bases from V and 2 bases from J, the junction contained 9 bases not matched to a gene. The CDR3, as DNA: TGTGCCAGAAGCCGACAGCGGACTAGCGGGAGACCCTACGAGCAGTACTTC. Translation gives CARSRQRTSGRPYEQYF.